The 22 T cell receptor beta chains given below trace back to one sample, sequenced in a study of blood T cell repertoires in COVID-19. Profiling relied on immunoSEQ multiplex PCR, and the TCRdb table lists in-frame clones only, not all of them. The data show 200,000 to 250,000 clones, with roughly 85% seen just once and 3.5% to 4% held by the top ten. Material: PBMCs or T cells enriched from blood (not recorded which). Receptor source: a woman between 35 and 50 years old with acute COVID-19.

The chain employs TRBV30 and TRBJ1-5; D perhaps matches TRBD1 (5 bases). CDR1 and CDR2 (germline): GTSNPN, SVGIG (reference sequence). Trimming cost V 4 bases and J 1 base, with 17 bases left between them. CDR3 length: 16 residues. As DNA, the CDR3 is TGTGCCTGGAAAGGGGCAGGGAATCCAAGCAATCAGCCCCAGCATTTT. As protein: CAWKGAGNPSNQPQHF.

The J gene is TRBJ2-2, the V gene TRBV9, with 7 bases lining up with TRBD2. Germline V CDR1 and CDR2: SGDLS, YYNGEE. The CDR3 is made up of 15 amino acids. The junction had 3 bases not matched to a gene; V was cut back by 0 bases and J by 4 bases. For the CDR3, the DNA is TGTGCCAGCAGCGTAGAACTAGCGAGCACCGGGGAGCTGTTTTTT. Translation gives CASSVELASTGELFF.

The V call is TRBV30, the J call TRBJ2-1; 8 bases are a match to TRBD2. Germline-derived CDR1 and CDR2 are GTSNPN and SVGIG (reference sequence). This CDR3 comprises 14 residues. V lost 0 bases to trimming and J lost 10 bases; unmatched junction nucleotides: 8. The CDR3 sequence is CAWSVGAGVAEQFF. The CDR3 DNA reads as TGTGCCTGGAGTGTAGGAGCGGGAGTGGCCGAGCAGTTCTTC. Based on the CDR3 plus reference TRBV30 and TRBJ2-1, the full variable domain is SQTIHQWPATLVQPVGSPLSLECTVEGTSNPNLYWYRQAAGRGLQLLFYSVGIGQISSEVPQNLSASRPQDRQFILSSKKLLLSDSGFYLCAWSVGAGVAEQFFGPGTRLTVL.

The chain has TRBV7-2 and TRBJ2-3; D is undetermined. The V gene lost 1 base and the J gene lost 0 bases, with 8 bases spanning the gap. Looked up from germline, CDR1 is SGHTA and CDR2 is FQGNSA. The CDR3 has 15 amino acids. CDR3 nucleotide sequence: TGTGCCAGCAGCTTAGTCACAGTAAGCACAGATACGCAGTATTTT. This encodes CASSLVTVSTDTQYF.

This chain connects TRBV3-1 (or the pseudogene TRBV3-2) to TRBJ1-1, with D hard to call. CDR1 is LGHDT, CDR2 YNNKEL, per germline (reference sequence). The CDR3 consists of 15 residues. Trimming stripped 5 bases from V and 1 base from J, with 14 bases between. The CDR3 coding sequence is TGTGCCAGCAGCGGGTGGGAGGGCCCGAACACTGAAGCTTTCTTT. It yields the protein CASSGWEGPNTEAFF.

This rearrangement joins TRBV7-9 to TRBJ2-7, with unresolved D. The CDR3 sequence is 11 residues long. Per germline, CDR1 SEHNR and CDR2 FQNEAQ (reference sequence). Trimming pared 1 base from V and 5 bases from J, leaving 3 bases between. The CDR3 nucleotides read TGTGCCAGCAGCTTAGTCGACGAGCAGTACTTC. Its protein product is CASSLVDEQYF.

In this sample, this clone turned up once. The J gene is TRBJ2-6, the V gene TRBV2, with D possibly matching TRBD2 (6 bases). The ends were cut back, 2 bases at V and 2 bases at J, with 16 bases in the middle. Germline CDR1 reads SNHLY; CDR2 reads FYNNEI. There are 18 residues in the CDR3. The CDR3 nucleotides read TGTGCCAGCAGTGAAATTAGCGGAAGCGGCCCTGGGGCCAACGTCCTGACTTTC. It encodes CASSEISGSGPGANVLTF. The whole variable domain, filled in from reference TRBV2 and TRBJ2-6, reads EPEVTQTPSHQVTQMGQEVILRCVPISNHLYFYWYRQILGQKVEFLVSFYNNEISEKSEIFDDQFSVERPDGSNFTLKIRSTKLEDSAMYFCASSEISGSGPGANVLTFGAGSRLTVL.

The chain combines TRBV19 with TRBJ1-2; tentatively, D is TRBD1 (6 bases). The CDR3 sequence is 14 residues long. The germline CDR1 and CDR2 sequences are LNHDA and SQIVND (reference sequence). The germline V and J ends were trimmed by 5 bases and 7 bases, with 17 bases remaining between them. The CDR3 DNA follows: TGTGCCAGTAGTGATTCAGGGGTAGTAAGTGGCTACACCTTC. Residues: CASSDSGVVSGYTF.

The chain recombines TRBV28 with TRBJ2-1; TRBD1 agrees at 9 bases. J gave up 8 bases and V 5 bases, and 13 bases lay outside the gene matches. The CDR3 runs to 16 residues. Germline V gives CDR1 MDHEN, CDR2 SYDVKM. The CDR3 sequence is CASSTLRDRVGDEQFF. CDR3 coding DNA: TGTGCCAGCAGTACACTCCGGGACAGGGTTGGTGATGAGCAGTTCTTC. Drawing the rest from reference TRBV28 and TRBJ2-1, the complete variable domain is DVKVTQSSRYLVKRTGEKVFLECVQDMDHENMFWYRQDPGLGLRLIYFSYDVKMKEKGDIPEGYSVSREKKERFSLILESASTNQTSMYLCASSTLRDRVGDEQFFGPGTRLTVL.

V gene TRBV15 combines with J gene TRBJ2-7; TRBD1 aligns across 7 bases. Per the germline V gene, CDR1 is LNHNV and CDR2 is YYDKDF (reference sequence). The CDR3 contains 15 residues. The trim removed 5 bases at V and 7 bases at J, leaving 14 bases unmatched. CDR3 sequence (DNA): TGTGCCACCAGCGGTAGACAGGGAAACCCCAGGGAGCAGTACTTC. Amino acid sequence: CATSGRQGNPREQYF.

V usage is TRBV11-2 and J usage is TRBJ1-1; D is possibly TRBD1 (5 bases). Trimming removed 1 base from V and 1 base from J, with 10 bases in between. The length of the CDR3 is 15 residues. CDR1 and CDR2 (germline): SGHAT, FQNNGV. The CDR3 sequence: CASSLALTENTEAFF. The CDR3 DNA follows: TGTGCCAGCAGCTTAGCACTGACAGAGAACACTGAAGCTTTCTTT.

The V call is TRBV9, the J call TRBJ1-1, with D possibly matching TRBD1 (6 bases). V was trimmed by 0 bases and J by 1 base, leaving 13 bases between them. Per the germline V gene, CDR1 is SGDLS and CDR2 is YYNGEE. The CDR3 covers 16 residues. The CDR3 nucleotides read TGTGCCAGCAGCGTAGGATACAGGGAGAAGAACACTGAAGCTTTCTTT. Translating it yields CASSVGYREKNTEAFF. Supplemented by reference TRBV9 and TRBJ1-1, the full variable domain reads DSGVTQTPKHLITATGQRVTLRCSPRSGDLSVYWYQQSLDQGLQFLIQYYNGEERAKGNILERFSAQQFPDLHSELNLSSLELGDSALYFCASSVGYREKNTEAFFGQGTRLTVV.

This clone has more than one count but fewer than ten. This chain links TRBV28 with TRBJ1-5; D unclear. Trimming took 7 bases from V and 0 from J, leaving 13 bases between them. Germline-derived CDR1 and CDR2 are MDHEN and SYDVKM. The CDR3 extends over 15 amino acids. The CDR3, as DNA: TGTGCCAGCAAGTCCCCTGGCGGTAGCAATCAGCCCCAGCATTTT. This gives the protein CASKSPGGSNQPQHF.

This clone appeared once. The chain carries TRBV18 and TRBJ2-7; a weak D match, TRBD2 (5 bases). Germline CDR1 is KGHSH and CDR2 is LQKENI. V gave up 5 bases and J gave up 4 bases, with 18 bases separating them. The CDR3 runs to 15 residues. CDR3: CASSTQSRGGYEQYF. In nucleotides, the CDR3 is TGTGCCAGCTCAACCCAATCCCGGGGTGGGTACGAGCAGTACTTC. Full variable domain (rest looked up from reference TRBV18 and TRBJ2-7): NAGVMQNPRHLVRRRGQEARLRCSPMKGHSHVYWYRQLPEEGLKFMVYLQKENIIDESGMPKERFSAEFPKEGPSILRIQQVVRGDSAAYFCASSTQSRGGYEQYFGPGTRLTVT.

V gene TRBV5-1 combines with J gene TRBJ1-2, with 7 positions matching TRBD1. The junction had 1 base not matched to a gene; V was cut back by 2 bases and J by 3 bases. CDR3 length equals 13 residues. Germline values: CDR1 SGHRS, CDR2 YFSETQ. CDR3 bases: TGCGCCAGCAGCTTAGACAGGGACTATGGCTACACCTTC. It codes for CASSLDRDYGYTF.

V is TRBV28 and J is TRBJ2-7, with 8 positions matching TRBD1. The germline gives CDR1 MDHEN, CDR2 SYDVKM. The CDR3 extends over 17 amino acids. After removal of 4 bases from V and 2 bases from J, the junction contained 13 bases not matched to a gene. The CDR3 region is CASSSTPRTGKAYEQYF. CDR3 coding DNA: TGTGCCAGCAGTTCCACCCCCCGGACAGGGAAGGCCTACGAGCAGTACTTC.

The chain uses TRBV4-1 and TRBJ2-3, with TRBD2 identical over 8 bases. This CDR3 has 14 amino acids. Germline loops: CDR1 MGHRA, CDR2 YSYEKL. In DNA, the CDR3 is TGCGCAGCCACCGGAGCGGGAGGCACAGATACGCAGTATTTT. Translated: CAATGAGGTDTQYF.

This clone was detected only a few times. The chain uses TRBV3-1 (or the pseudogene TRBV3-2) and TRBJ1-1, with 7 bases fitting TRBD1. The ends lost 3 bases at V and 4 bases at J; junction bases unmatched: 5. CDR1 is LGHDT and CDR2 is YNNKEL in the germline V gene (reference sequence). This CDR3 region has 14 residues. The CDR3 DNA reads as TGTGCCAGCAGCCACGGAGGGGGCATCACTGAAGCTTTCTTT. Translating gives CASSHGGGITEAFF.

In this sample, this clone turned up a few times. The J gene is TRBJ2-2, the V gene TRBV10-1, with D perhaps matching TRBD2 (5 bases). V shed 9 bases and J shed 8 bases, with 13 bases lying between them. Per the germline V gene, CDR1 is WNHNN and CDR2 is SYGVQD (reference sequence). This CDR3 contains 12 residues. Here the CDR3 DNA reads TGCGCCAGTGGACTGTCGGCAGGGGAGCTGTTTTTT. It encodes CASGLSAGELFF.

CDR3 coding DNA: TGTGCCAGCAGTTCCACTGCGGGAGTAGAGACCCAGTACTTC. It specifies CASSSTAGVETQYF. V usage is TRBV28 and J usage is TRBJ2-5; TRBD2 aligns across 7 bases. From germline, CDR1 is MDHEN and CDR2 SYDVKM. The ends lost 4 bases at V and 4 bases at J; junction bases unmatched: 6. The CDR3 has 14 amino acids.

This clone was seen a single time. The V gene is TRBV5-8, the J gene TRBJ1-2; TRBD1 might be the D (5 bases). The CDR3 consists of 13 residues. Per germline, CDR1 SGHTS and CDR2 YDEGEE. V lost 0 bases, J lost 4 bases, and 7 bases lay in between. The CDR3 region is CASSLAGIYGYTF. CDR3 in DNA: TGTGCCAGCAGCTTGGCAGGGATCTATGGCTACACCTTC.

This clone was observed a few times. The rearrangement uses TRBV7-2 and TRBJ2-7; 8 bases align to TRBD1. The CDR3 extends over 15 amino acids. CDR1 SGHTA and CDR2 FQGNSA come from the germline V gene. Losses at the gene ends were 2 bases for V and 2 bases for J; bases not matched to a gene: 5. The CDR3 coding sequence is TGTGCCAGCAGCTTAAAGACAGGGGCGGCCTACGAGCAGTACTTC. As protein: CASSLKTGAAYEQYF.